This note documents a single TCR beta chain sequence. What it recognizes is unknown. The source of the sample is a study of CD8 T cells in ankylosing spondylitis. Germline lookup yields CDR1 DFQATT and CDR2 SNEGSKA (reference sequence). The CDR3 has 16 amino acids. Between the trimmed V and J ends, which lost 1 base and 4 bases, there was a span of 20 bases. The study's findings and limits: Earlier studies detected some motif variants in reactive arthritis synovial fluid and blood. A TCR beta motif made of 7 to 9 highly homologous variants seemed typical of ankylosing spondylitis blood. Researchers reportedly found disease-linked clones significantly enriched in matched ankylosing spondylitis synovial fluid. Clones linked to disease, bearing a CD8+ phenotype, were relatively rare in peripheral blood.

Researchers built TCR beta libraries using quantitative 5'-RACE with molecular barcodes. TCRdb used MiXCR to reprocess the 5' RACE reads, holding one entry per CDR3 protein. The data contain 650,000 to 800,000 distinct CDR3 sequences, roughly 19% of them singletons. This TCR was sampled from a male donor with ankylosing spondylitis. Material for sequencing was blood, either unsorted or a sorted T cell fraction (not recorded which). The V call is TRBV20-1, the J call TRBJ2-7; D is possibly TRBD1 (6 bases). CDR3 bases: TGCAGTGCTAGAGTCCTCGCGTGGACAGCCCCTTACGAGCAGTACTTC. Translated: CSARVLAWTAPYEQYF.